The sample holds a few counts of the clone carrying this TCR beta chain. Its antigen remains unidentified. The same CDR3 also results from other DNA sequences found in this sample. The PCR ran on 60 Vbeta and 13 Jbeta primers. Generated by immunoSEQ multiplex PCR, the TCRdb table keeps only in-frame clones and is missing some. The sample yields 150,000 or so clones, 74% seen once. This sample is part of a study of cytomegalovirus exposure and HLA in healthy donors. Trimming left V 6 bases short and J 3 bases short, with 6 bases between. The CDR3 contains 11 residues. Germline loops: CDR1 LNHDA, CDR2 SQIVND (reference sequence). The study, taken as a whole, reports: What a later analysis reportedly showed was that an Asian-associated ancestry cluster had fewer N-insertions than the approximately 700-donor mean. More than 15,000 TCR beta sequences were associated with HLA alleles at 0.05 false discovery rate in a later analysis. In most subjects, TCR beta sequences reportedly gave accurate predictions of HLA-A and HLA-B alleles. TCR beta V segments were, for the most part, productive about 87% or about 30% of the time in an earlier analysis.

Sequencing was performed on PBMCs. The receptor comes from a man younger than 45 in good health and CMV-seronegative. The chain employs TRBV19 and TRBJ2-7; D is unresolved. CDR3 in amino acids: CASSAGYEQYF. The CDR3 DNA is TGTGCCAGTAGCGCAGGCTACGAGCAGTACTTC.